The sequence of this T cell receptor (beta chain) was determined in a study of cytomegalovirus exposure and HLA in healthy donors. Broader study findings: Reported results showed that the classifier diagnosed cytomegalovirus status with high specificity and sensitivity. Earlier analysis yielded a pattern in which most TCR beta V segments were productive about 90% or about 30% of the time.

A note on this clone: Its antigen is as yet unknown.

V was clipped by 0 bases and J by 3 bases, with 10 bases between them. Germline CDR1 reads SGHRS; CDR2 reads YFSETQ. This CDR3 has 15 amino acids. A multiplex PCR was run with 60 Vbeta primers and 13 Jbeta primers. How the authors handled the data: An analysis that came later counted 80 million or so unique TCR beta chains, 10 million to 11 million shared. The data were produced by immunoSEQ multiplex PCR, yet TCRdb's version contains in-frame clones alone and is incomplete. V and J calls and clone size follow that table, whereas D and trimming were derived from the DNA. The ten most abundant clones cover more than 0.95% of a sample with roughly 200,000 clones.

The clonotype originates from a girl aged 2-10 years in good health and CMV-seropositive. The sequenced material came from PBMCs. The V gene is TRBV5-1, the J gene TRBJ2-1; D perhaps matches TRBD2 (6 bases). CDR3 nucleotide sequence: TGCGCCAGCAGCTTGGCGGGAGCTATCTACAATGAGCAGTTCTTC. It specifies CASSLAGAIYNEQFF. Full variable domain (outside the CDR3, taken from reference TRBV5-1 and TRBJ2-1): KAGVTQTPRYLIKTRGQQVTLSCSPISGHRSVSWYQQTPGQGLQFLFEYFSETQRNKGNFPGRFSGRQFSNSRSEMNVSTLELGDSALYLCASSLAGAIYNEQFFGPGTRLTVL.